This TCR beta chain was documented in a study of T and B cells in COVID-19 patients. About the research overall: At median age about 31 years, recovered patients were younger than active-infection patients at about 67.

Multiplex PCR with BIOMED2 TRB-A/B primer pools amplified TRB rearrangements. MiXCR, run by TCRdb on the multiplex PCR reads, gives a single entry per CDR3 protein. The sample has tens of thousands of distinct CDR3 sequences, roughly 29% seen once; the top ten hold 2.5% to 3.5%. Blood genomic DNA input for TRB amplification was about 240-550 ng. Losses at the gene ends were 4 bases for V and 2 bases for J; bases not matched to a gene: 10. Germline assignment: CDR1 MNHNS and CDR2 SASEGT. This CDR3 spans 18 amino acids. This clonotype was observed a few times. Its antigen is not known. Whole-study findings and limits: Exclusive to the recovered cohort were some 2,500 TCR clusters, roughly 34 of them with low generation probability.

V gene TRBV6-1 combines with J gene TRBJ1-5; TRBD1 matches at 11 bases. Sequencing used blood. The clonotype originates from a human donor who had recovered from COVID-19. For the CDR3, the DNA is TGTGCCAGCAGTGGTCGGACAGGGGGCTTCTCGGGCAATCAGCCCCAGCATTTT. Its translation: CASSGRTGGFSGNQPQHF.